This T cell receptor beta chain was sequenced in a study of T cell responses to AZD1222 COVID-19 vaccine. Researchers grouped second doses given at about 4 or about 12 weeks into one pool. This clone was seen only once. Its antigen is unidentified. Overall study results and limits: Most donors were white British, females outnumbered males, and clonal diversity was possibly underestimated. Only after the peak T cell response were repertoires sampled.

Libraries were prepared by immunoSEQ multiplex PCR; TCRdb keeps only in-frame clonotypes and omits some of them. The sample has about 150,000 clones, more than 70% seen once. Per germline, CDR1 SGHNT and CDR2 YYREEE (reference sequence). This CDR3 has 16 amino acids. Trimming left V 5 bases short and J 0 bases short, with 12 bases between. This specimen consisted of peripheral blood, obtained 28 days after the second AZD1222 dose. The chain links TRBV5-4 to TRBJ1-6; D is unclear. The receptor was isolated from an adult who received the AZD1222 COVID-19 vaccine. CDR3: CASSTAASSYNSPLHF. The CDR3 nucleotides read TGTGCCAGCAGTACAGCTGCGAGCTCCTATAATTCACCCCTCCACTTT.